This T cell receptor (beta chain) originates from a study of shared clonotypes between healthy human individuals. Study as a whole: Each donor had three CD4 naive, three CD4 memory, two CD8 naive and one CD8 memory plate.

Study conclusions and caveats: The sole specimen, blood, was sampled, and tissue repertoires likely differ. Memory subsets generally showed lower estimated richness than naive subsets.

About this clone itself: Its target is unknown.

Germline trimming cut 3 bases from V and 4 bases from J; bases unmatched to any gene: 8. CDR3 size: 16 residues. The germline V gene has CDR1 SGHTA and CDR2 FQGNSA. In the authors' workflow: From ImmunoSEQ came sequences covering only the junction and carrying no quality scores, so filtering differed. Sequencing was performed with immunoSEQ multiplex PCR; in TCRdb, only in-frame clones are kept and a portion is missing. V and J calls and clone size are copied from that table; D and trimming were computed from the DNA. This sample has about 2,200,000 clones, with more than 85% found just once. Only CD45RO-negative cells positively selected for CCR7 counted as naive CD8 cells, so terminally differentiated effector memory CD45RA+ cells were excluded.

The chain has TRBV7-2 and TRBJ2-2; 7 bases match TRBD2. This TCR was sampled from a man younger than 30 in good health. Some clones in this sample may be carry-over from other donors' samples. The specimen sequenced was naive CD8+ T cells from PBMCs. CDR3 region: CASSFGRREGTGELFF. CDR3 nucleotides: TGTGCCAGCAGCTTCGGCCGGAGGGAGGGCACCGGGGAGCTGTTTTTT.